This T cell receptor beta chain was sequenced in a study of vaccination and CD4 T cells after COVID-19. For the study at large: Vaccinees got either two BNT162b2 doses or two mRNA-1273 doses. A few convalescent patients were sampled post-vaccination (at day 14 and at days 161 to 241). Study findings and constraints: Post-vaccination reactive clonotypes (median around 40) did not differ significantly from post-infection (under 22).

J was trimmed by 5 bases and V by 9 bases; bases with no gene match: 12. Per germline, CDR1 LNHDA and CDR2 SQIVND (reference sequence). CDR3 length: 14 amino acids. The time point is: late sampling 161 to 241 days after vaccination in a few convalescent patients. Indicated treatment: approximately nine-day PBMC culture with coronavirus spike peptide pools or control peptides (ViraFEST assay). Scientists ran DNA taken from cultured CD4+ T cells through the Oncomine TCR Beta short-read assay for sequencing. TCRdb re-derived calls from the PCR reads in MiXCR, one entry per CDR3 protein. This table has around 15,000 distinct CDR3 sequences, around 52% appearing once. As regards this clonotype: Its target is not known.

This sequence originates from a human donor who had recovered from COVID-19. This material consisted of CD4+ T cells from blood, cultured in vitro, taken about 7 months after SARS-CoV-2 vaccination. The genes are TRBV19 and TRBJ2-5, with 7 bases aligning to TRBD1. The DNA of the CDR3 is TGTGCCAGACCCCGGGGTAGGGGGCTGGAGACCCAGTACTTC. Protein sequence: CARPRGRGLETQYF. Full variable domain (missing parts from reference TRBV19 and TRBJ2-5): DGGITQSPKYLFRKEGQNVTLSCEQNLNHDAMYWYRQDPGQGLRLIYYSQIVNDFQKGDIAEGYSVSREKKESFPLTVTSAQKNPTAFYLCARPRGRGLETQYFGPGTRLLVL.